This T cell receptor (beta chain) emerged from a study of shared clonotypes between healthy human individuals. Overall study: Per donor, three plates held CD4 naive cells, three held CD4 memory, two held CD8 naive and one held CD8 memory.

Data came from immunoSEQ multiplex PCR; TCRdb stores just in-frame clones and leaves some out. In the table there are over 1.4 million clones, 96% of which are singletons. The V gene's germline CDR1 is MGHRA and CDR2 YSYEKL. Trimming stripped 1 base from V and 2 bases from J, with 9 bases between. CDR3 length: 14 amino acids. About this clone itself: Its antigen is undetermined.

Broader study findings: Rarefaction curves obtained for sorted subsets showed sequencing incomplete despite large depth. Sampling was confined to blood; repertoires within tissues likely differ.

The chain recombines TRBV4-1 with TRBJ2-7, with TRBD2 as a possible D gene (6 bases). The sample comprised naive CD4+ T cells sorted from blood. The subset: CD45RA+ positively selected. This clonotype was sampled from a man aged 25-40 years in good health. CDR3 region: CASSQAGATYEQYF. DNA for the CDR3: TGCGCCAGCAGCCAAGCGGGAGCAACCTACGAGCAGTACTTC.